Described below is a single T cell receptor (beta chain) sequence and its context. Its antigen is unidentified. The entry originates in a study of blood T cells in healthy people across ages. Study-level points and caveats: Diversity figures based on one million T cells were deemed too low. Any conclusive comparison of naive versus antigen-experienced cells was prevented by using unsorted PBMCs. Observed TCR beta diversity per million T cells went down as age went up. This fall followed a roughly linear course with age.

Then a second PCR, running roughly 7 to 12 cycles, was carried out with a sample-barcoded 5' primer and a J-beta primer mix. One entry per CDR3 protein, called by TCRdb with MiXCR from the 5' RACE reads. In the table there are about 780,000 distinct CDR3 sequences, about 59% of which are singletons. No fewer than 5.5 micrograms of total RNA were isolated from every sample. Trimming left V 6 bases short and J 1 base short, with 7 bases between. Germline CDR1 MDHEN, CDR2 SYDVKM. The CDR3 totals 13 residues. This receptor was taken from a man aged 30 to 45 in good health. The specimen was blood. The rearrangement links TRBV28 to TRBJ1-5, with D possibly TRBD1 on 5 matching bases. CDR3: CASRRQSNQPQHF. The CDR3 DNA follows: TGTGCCAGCAGAAGACAGAGCAATCAGCCCCAGCATTTT.